Sequencing of this T cell receptor (beta chain) was carried out in a study of T cell responses to AZD1222 COVID-19 vaccine. Some clones are missing from TCRdb's copy, which holds only in-frame ones; the method was immunoSEQ multiplex PCR. The sample has about 50,000 clones, 70% to 90% seen once; the top ten hold less than 15%. V was shortened by 0 bases and J by 7 bases, with 12 bases between the two germline ends. Germline loops: CDR1 KGHSH, CDR2 LQKENI. The CDR3 is 14 residues long. The chain uses TRBV18 and TRBJ1-2; TRBD1 is a possible D gene (5 bases). Source: peripheral blood, taken on day 0 of AZD1222 vaccination. The TCR originated in an adult in good health. CDR3 bases: TGTGCCAGCTCACCACCCTTTACGGGGGGTGGCTACACCTTC. Translating it yields CASSPPFTGGGYTF. The whole variable domain, filled in from reference TRBV18 and TRBJ1-2, reads NAGVMQNPRHLVRRRGQEARLRCSPMKGHSHVYWYRQLPEEGLKFMVYLQKENIIDESGMPKERFSAEFPKEGPSILRIQQVVRGDSAAYFCASSPPFTGGGYTFGSGTRLTVV.